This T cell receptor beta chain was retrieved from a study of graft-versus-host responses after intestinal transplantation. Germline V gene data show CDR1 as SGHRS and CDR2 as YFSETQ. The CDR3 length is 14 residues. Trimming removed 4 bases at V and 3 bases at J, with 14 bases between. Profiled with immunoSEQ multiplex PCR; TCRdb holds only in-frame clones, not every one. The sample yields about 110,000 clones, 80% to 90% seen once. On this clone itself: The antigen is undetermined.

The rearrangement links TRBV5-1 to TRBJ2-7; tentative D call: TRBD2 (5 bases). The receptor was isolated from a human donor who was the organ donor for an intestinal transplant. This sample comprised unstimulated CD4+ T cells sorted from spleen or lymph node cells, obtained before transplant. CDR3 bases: TGCGCCAGCAGCCCCGGACTTTCCAACTACGAGCAGTACTTC. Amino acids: CASSPGLSNYEQYF.